The clone carrying this T cell receptor beta chain was recorded many times. Trimming left V 0 bases short and J 0 bases short, with 9 bases between. This CDR3 is 16 amino acids long. Per germline, CDR1 SGHRS and CDR2 YFSETQ. The data are from a study of T-cell reconstitution after alpha-beta-depleted transplantation in children. Unique molecular identifiers were used in preparing the TCRbeta library. TCRdb itself ran the PCR reads through MiXCR, one entry per CDR3 protein. In the table there are about 490,000 distinct CDR3 sequences, roughly a tenth of which are singletons. The starting material was PBMCs, obtained before TCRalphabeta/CD19-depleted stem cell transplant. V is TRBV5-1 and J is TRBJ2-2; D possibly corresponds to TRBD1 (5 bases). The receptor was derived from a child aged 2-15 years with inherited bone marrow failure, due to receive a stem cell transplant. The CDR3 loop reads CASSLGRDPNTGELFF. The DNA for the CDR3 is TGCGCCAGCAGCTTGGGCAGGGATCCGAACACCGGGGAGCTGTTTTTT.